This T cell receptor beta chain was retrieved from a study of neurological immune-mediated disorders. The sample's time point: longitudinal time-point 1 (baseline). The unsorted libraries were prepared from 2 million PBMCs (stored at -80 C). This CDR3 is 12 amino acids long. Germline lookup yields CDR1 LGHDT and CDR2 YNNKEL (reference sequence). Of note for this clonotype: What it binds is not known. A much larger clone differs by one base, so this may be a read error.

The study's findings and limits: HTLV-1-associated myelopathy displayed the greatest TCR clonal expansion, and multiple sclerosis exhibited the smallest, lower than that of healthy controls. Across subjects, expanded clones had no CDR3 amino acid sequences in common, pointing to private repertoires in all groups.

TCRdb re-called the 5' RACE reads with MiXCR, one entry per CDR3 protein. The sample has around 71,000 distinct CDR3 sequences, roughly an eighth seen once; the top ten hold approximately 4.6%. Material: PBMCs. The receptor was derived from a female donor with HTLV-1-associated myelopathy (HAM/TSP). J is TRBJ2-5 and V is TRBV3-1; D is undetermined. The CDR3 region has the DNA TGTGCCAGCAGGCAAGATTCGGAGACCCAGTACTTC. Encoded protein: CASRQDSETQYF.